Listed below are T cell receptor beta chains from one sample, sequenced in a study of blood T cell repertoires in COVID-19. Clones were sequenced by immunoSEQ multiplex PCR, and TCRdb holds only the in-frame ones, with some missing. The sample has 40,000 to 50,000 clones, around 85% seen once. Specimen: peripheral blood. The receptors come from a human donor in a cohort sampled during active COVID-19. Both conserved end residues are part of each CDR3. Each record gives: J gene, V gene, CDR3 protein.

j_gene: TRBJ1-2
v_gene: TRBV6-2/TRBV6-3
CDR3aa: CASSYYTTNYGYTF

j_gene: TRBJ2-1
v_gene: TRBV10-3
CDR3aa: CAISESTGLYNEQFF

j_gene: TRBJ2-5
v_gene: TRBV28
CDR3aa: CASMRAPQETQYF

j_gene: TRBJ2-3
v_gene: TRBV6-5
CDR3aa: CASSKSGTSTDTQYF

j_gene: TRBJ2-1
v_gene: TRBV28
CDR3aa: CASSFGGGRINEQFF

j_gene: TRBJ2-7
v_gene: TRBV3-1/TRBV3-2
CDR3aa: CASSRQGQAYEQYF

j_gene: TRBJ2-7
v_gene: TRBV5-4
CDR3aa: CASSLDRGNGQYF

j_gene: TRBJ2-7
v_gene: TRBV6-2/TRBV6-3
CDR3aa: CASSYLRGYEQYF

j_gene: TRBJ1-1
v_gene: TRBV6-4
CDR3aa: CASRSRGPNSEAFF

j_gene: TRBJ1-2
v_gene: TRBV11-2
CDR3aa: CASSSETYGYTF

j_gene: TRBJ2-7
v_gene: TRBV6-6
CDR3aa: CASSRTGVYEQYF